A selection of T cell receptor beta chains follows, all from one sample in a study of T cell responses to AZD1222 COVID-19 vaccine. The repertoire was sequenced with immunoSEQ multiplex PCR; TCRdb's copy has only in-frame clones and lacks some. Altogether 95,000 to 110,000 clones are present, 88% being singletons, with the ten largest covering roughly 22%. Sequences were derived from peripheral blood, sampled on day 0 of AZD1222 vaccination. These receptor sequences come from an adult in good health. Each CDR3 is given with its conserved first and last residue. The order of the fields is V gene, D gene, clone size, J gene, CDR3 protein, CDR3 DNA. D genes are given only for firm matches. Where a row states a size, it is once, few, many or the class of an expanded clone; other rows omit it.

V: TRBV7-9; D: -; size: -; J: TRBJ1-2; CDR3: CASSRGNLELRYGYTF; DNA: TGTGCCAGCAGTAGGGGGAATCTAGAACTTCGCTATGGCTACACCTTC
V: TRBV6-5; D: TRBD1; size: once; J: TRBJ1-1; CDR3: CASSQTGSEAFF; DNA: TGTGCCAGCAGTCAGACAGGGTCTGAAGCTTTCTTT
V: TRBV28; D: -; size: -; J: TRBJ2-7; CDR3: CASSLRGAGGNEQYF; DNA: TGTGCCAGCAGTTTACGGGGGGCAGGTGGGAACGAGCAGTACTTC
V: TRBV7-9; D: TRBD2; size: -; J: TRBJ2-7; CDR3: CASSPRLAGGYEQYF; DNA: TGTGCCAGCAGCCCACGACTAGCGGGGGGGTATGAGCAGTACTTC
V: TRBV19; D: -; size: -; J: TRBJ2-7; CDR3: CASSPSQGGAYEQYF; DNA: TGTGCCAGTAGTCCATCCCAGGGGGGGGCCTACGAGCAGTACTTC
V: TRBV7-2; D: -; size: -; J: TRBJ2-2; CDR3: CASSLAGPYKDTGELFF; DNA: TGTGCCAGCAGCTTAGCCGGTCCTTATAAGGACACCGGGGAGCTGTTTTTT
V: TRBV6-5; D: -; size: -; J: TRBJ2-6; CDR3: CASSSKGSGANVLTF; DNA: TGTGCCAGCAGCTCAAAGGGCTCTGGGGCCAACGTCCTGACTTTC
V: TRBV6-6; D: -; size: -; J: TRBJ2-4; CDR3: CASSYGQIQYF; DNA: TGTGCCAGCAGTTACGGACAGATTCAGTACTTC
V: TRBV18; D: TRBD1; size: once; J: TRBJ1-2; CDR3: CASSQGTAPNYGYTF; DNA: TGTGCCAGCTCCCAAGGGACAGCTCCTAACTATGGCTACACCTTC
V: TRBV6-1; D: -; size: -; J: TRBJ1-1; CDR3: CASSELGNSEAFF; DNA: TGTGCCAGCAGTGAATTAGGGAACAGTGAAGCTTTCTTT
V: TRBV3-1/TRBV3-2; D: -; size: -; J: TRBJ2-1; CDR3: CASSQRSEQFF; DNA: TGTGCCAGCAGCCAGAGAAGTGAGCAGTTCTTC
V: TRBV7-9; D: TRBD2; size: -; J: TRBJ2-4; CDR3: CASSPGQRGENIQYF; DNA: TGTGCCAGCAGCCCCGGCCAGCGGGGTGAAAACATTCAGTACTTC
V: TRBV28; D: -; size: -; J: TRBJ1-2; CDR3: CASRSQEYGYTF; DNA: TGTGCCAGCAGAAGCCAGGAATATGGCTACACCTTC
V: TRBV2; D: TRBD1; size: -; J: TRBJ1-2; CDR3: CASSGRGRADGYTF; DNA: TGTGCCAGCAGTGGTAGGGGGCGGGCTGATGGCTACACCTTC
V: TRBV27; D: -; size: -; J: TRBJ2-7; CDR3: CASSPPTRFYEQYF; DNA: TGTGCCAGCAGTCCCCCGACACGTTTCTACGAGCAGTACTTC
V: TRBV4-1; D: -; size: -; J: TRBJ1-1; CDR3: CASSQIGNTEAFF; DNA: TGCGCCAGCAGCCAAATAGGGAACACTGAAGCTTTCTTT
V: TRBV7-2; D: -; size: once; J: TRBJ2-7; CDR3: CASSSQPTAYSSYEQYF; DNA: TGTGCCAGCAGCTCCCAACCGACAGCTTATAGCTCCTACGAGCAGTACTTC
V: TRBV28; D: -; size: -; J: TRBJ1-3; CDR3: CASSLGGGGSGNTIYF; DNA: TGTGCCAGCAGTCTGGGTGGGGGCGGCTCTGGAAACACCATATATTTT
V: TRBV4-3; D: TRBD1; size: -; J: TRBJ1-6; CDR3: CASSYSGQGAYSPLHF; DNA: TGCGCCAGCAGCTATAGTGGACAGGGGGCCTATTCACCCCTCCACTTT
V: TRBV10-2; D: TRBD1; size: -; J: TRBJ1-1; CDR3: CASSARQGNTEAFF; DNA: TGCGCCAGCAGTGCGAGACAGGGGAACACTGAAGCTTTCTTT
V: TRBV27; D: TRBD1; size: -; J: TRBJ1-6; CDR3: CASSLTRSAGQGNSPLHF; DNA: TGTGCCAGCAGTTTAACTCGGTCCGCGGGACAGGGGAATTCACCCCTCCACTTT
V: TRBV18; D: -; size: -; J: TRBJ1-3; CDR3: CASEVRVPTSPGNTIYF; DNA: TGTGCCAGCGAAGTCAGGGTCCCCACAAGCCCTGGAAACACCATATATTTT
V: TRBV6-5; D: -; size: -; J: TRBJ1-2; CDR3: CASSYSSSRYGYTF; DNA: TGTGCCAGCAGTTACTCTTCGTCTCGCTATGGCTACACCTTC
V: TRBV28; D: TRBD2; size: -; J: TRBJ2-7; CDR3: CASSTTTSGRPHEQYF; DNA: TGTGCCAGCAGTACAACGACTAGCGGGAGGCCCCACGAGCAGTACTTC
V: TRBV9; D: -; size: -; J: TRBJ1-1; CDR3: CASSVGGTEAFF; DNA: TGTGCCAGCAGCGTAGGCGGCACTGAAGCTTTCTTT
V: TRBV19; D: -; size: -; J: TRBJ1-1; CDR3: CASSMGGTTEAFF; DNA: TGTGCCAGTAGTATGGGGGGGACCACTGAAGCTTTCTTT
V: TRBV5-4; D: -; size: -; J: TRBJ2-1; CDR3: CASSLGSGSYNEQFF; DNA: TGTGCCAGCAGCTTGGGTAGTGGTTCCTACAATGAGCAGTTCTTC
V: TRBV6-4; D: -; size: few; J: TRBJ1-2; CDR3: CASSPGGVYGYTF; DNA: TGTGCCAGCAGCCCCGGCGGGGTCTATGGCTACACCTTC
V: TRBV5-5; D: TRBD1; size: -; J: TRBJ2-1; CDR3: CASSGQGGTGSSYNEQFF; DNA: TGTGCCAGCAGCGGACAGGGTGGGACTGGGAGCTCCTACAATGAGCAGTTCTTC
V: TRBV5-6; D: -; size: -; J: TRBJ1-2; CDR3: CASSLGGGDYGYTF; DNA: TGTGCCAGCAGCTTGGGAGGTGGGGACTATGGCTACACCTTC
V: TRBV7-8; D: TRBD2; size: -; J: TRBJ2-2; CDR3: CASRLTSGRAGGELFF; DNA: TGTGCCAGCAGGCTAACTAGCGGGAGGGCCGGTGGGGAGCTGTTTTTT
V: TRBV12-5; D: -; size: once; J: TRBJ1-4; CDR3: CASGLGTDATNEKLFF; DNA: TGTGCTAGTGGTTTGGGGACGGATGCAACTAATGAAAAACTGTTTTTT
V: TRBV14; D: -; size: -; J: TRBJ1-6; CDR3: CASSQRGIASPLHF; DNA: TGTGCCAGCAGCCAAAGGGGAATAGCTTCACCCCTCCACTTT
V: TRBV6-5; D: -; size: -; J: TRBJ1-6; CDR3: CASKGEAVYNSPLHF; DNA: TGTGCCAGCAAGGGAGAAGCCGTCTATAATTCACCCCTCCACTTT
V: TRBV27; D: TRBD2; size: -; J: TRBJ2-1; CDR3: CASSVIAGGYNEQFF; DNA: TGTGCCAGCAGCGTTATAGCGGGGGGCTACAATGAGCAGTTCTTC
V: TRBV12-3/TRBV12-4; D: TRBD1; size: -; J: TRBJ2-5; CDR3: CASSRGQEETQYF; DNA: TGTGCCAGCAGTCGAGGACAGGAAGAGACCCAGTACTTC
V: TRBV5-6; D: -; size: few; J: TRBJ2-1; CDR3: CASSSYNEQFF; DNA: TGTGCCAGCAGCTCCTACAATGAGCAGTTCTTC
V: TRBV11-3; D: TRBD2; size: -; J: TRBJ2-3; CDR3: CASSVGGGRGTDTQYF; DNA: TGTGCCAGCAGCGTAGGAGGCGGGAGAGGAACAGATACGCAGTATTTT
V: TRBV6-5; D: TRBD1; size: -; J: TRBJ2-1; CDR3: CASTRTGGSYNEQFF; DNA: TGTGCCAGCACTCGGACAGGGGGCTCATACAATGAGCAGTTCTTC
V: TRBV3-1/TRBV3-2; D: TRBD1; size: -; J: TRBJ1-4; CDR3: CASSHPTGSNEKLFF; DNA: TGTGCCAGCAGCCATCCGACAGGGTCAAATGAAAAACTGTTTTTT
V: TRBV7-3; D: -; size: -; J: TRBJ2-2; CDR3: CASSLHTGELFF; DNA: TGTGCCAGCAGCTTACACACCGGGGAGCTGTTTTTT
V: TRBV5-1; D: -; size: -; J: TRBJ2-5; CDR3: CASSPKGRGDRGTQYF; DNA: TGCGCCAGCAGCCCCAAAGGCAGAGGGGATCGGGGGACCCAGTACTTC
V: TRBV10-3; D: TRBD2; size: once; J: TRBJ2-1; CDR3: CAISRDYYNEQFF; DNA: TGTGCCATCAGCCGGGACTACTACAATGAGCAGTTCTTC
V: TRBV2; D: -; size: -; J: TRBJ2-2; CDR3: CASTGTPNTGELFF; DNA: TGTGCCAGCACCGGGACCCCGAACACCGGGGAGCTGTTTTTT
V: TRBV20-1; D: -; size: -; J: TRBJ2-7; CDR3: CSASIRAGYEQYF; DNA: TGCAGTGCTAGTATCCGGGCAGGCTACGAGCAGTACTTC
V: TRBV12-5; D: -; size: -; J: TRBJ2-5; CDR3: CASAPLGETQYF; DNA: TGTGCTAGTGCCCCCCTGGGGGAGACCCAGTACTTC
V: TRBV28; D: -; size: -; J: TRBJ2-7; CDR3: CASSLSGGNEQYF; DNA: TGTGCCAGCAGTTTATCGGGCGGAAACGAGCAGTACTTC